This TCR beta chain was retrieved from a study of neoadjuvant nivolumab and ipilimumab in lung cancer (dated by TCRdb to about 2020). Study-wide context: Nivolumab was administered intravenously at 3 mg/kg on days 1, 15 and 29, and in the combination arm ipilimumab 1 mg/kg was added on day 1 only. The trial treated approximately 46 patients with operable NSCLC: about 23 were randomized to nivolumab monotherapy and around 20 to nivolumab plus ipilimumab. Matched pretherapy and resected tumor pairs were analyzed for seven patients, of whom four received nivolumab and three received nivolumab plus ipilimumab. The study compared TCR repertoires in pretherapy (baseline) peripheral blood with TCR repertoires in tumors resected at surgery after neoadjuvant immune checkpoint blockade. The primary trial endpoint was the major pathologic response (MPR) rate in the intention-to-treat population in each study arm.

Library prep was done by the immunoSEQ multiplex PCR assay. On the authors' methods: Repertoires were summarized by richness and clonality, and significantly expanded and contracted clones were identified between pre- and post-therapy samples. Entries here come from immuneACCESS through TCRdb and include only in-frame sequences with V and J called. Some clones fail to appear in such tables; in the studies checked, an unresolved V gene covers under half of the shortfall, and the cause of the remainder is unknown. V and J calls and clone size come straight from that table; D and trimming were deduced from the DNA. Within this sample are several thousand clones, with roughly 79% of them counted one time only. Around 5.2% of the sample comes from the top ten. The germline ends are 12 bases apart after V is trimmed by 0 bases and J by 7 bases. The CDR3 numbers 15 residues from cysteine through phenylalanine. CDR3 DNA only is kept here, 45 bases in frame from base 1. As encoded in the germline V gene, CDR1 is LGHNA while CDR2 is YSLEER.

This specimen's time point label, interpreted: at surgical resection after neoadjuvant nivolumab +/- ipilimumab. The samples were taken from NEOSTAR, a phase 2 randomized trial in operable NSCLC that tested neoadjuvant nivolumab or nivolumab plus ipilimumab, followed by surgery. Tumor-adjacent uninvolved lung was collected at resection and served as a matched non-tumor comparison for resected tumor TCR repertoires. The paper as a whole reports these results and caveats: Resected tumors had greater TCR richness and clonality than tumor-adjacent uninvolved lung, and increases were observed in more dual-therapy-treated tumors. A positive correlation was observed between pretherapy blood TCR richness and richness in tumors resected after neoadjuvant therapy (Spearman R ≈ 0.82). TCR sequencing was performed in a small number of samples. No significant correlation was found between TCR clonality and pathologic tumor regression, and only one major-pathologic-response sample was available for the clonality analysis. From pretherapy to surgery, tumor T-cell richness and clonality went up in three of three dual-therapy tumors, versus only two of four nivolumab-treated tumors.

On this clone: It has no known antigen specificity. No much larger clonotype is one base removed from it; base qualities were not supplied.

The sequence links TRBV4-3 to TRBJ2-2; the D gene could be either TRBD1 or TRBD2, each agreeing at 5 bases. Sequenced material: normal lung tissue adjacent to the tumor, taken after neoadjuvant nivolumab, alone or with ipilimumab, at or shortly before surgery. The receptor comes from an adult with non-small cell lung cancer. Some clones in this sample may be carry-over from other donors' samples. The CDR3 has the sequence CASSQDLGRGGELFF. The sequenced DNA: TGCGCCAGCAGCCAAGATCTGGGACGAGGCGGGGAGCTGTTTTTT.